These 28 T cell receptor beta chains came from one sample sequenced in a study of shared clonotypes between healthy human individuals. Generated by immunoSEQ multiplex PCR, the TCRdb table keeps only in-frame clones and is missing some. The data contain approximately 1,000,000 clones, 75% to 85% of them singletons. Material: memory CD4+ T cells from PBMCs. Subset described: CD45RA-negative fraction. These receptors came from a man younger than 35 in good health. Some clones in this sample may be carry-over from other donors' samples.

As DNA, the CDR3 is TGTGCCAGTAGCCAACAGGGAGCAGGCTACGAGCAGTACTTC. Amino acids: CASSQQGAGYEQYF. This chain uses TRBV19 with TRBJ2-7; a weak D match, TRBD1 (6 bases). The germline gives CDR1 LNHDA, CDR2 SQIVND (reference sequence). The V and J ends lost 6 bases and 3 bases respectively, with 15 bases between them. The CDR3 is made up of 14 amino acids.

V gene TRBV6-5 combines with J gene TRBJ2-7; D may be TRBD1 (6 bases). V was pared by 5 bases and J by 2 bases, with 13 bases between. CDR3 length: 14 residues. The V gene's germline CDR1 is MNHEY and CDR2 SVGAGI. CDR3 coding DNA: TGTGCCAGCAGTCGCGCGGACAGTACCTACGAGCAGTACTTC. Protein product: CASSRADSTYEQYF.

The chain links TRBV27 to TRBJ2-7; 8 nucleotides match TRBD1. Germline V gene lookup returns CDR1 MNHEY and CDR2 SMNVEV (reference sequence). This CDR3 has 15 residues. The J segment lost 3 bases and the V segment lost 6 bases, leaving 10 bases of the junction unmatched. DNA of the CDR3: TGTGCCAGCAGGACCCGCGGACAGGGCTTCTACGAGCAGTACTTC. Translated: CASRTRGQGFYEQYF.

This chain connects TRBV19 to TRBJ1-1; D is unresolved. Germline CDR1 is LNHDA and CDR2 is SQIVND (reference sequence). Trimming took 2 bases from V and 2 from J, leaving 6 bases between them. This CDR3 contains 13 residues. CDR3 sequence reads: CASSIHGNTEAFF. The CDR3, as DNA: TGTGCCAGTAGTATACATGGTAACACTGAAGCTTTCTTT.

The rearrangement joins TRBV27 to TRBJ2-1, with 8 bases lining up with TRBD1. Germline V CDR1 and CDR2: MNHEY, SMNVEV (reference sequence). The CDR3 contains 15 residues. The junction had 6 bases not matched to a gene; V was cut back by 2 bases and J by 6 bases. The CDR3 protein is CASSLIQGALNEQFF. The CDR3 bases are TGTGCCAGCAGTTTAATCCAGGGGGCTCTCAATGAGCAGTTCTTC.

This chain uses TRBV7-2 with TRBJ1-1; D gene unclear. Trimming cost V 4 bases and J 3 bases, with 3 bases left between them. This CDR3 region has 11 residues. The V gene's germline CDR1 is SGHTA and CDR2 FQGNSA. Here the CDR3 reads CASSSYTEAFF. The CDR3 region has the DNA TGTGCCAGCAGCTCGTACACTGAAGCTTTCTTT. The full variable domain, in which reference TRBV7-2 and TRBJ1-1 provide the parts outside the CDR3, is GAGVSQSPSNKVTEKGKDVELRCDPISGHTALYWYRQSLGQGLEFLIYFQGNSAPDKSGLPSDRFSAERTGGSVSTLTIQRTQQEDSAVYLCASSSYTEAFFGQGTRLTVV.

Here the CDR3 reads CASSSPGGGAYEQYF. In DNA, the CDR3 is TGTGCCAGCAGTTCCCCGGGAGGGGGGGCCTACGAGCAGTACTTC. The chain has TRBV28 and TRBJ2-7, with 8 bases aligning to TRBD2. V shed 4 bases and J 2 bases; nucleotides not matched to a gene: 7. The germline V gene has CDR1 MDHEN and CDR2 SYDVKM. This CDR3 has 15 residues.

V is TRBV5-1 and J is TRBJ2-3; the D is unclear. V dropped 5 bases and J dropped 11 bases, with 18 bases sitting between them. CDR1 is SGHRS, CDR2 YFSETQ, per germline. The CDR3 runs to 13 residues. DNA for the CDR3: TGCGCCAGCAGTTCCGACGGCCTGGAGAGGCAGTATTTT. Its translation is CASSSDGLERQYF.

The V gene is TRBV19, the J gene TRBJ2-7, with 12 bases fitting TRBD1. Per the germline V gene, CDR1 is LNHDA and CDR2 is SQIVND (reference sequence). This CDR3 has 15 amino acids. V shed 6 bases, J shed 3 bases, and the junction held 6 bases outside the gene matches. The CDR3 reads CASSQGDRGLYEQYF. The CDR3 DNA sequence: TGTGCCAGTAGCCAAGGGGACAGGGGGCTCTACGAGCAGTACTTC.

V gene TRBV18 combines with J gene TRBJ1-1, with unresolved D. Germline V gene sequence: CDR1 KGHSH, CDR2 LQKENI. The CDR3 spans 15 residues. The V and J ends lost 0 bases and 2 bases respectively, with 10 bases between them. CDR3 sequence (DNA): TGTGCCAGCTCACCACCTGTCCGAATAAACACTGAAGCTTTCTTT. This sequence encodes CASSPPVRINTEAFF.

DNA of the CDR3: TGTGCCAGCAGCTTGGTAACAGGGCGCACTGAAGCTTTCTTT. It codes for CASSLVTGRTEAFF. This chain uses TRBV7-3 with TRBJ1-1; possible D gene TRBD1, 6 bases. Germline lookup yields CDR1 SGHTA and CDR2 FQGTGA. V lost 3 bases and J 4 bases, leaving 12 bases between the germline ends. CDR3 length: 14 amino acids.

The rearrangement links TRBV30 to TRBJ1-1; 10 bases map to TRBD1. This CDR3 has 13 amino acids. The germline gives CDR1 GTSNPN, CDR2 SVGIG (reference sequence). V dropped 5 bases and J dropped 4; count of bases not matched to a gene: 4. CDR3 in amino acids: CAWGTGDGTEAFF. CDR3 nucleotides: TGTGCCTGGGGGACAGGGGATGGCACTGAAGCTTTCTTT.

This clone was picked up one time. This chain links TRBV15 with TRBJ1-2; D is perhaps TRBD1 (6 bases). CDR3 length equals 13 residues. V was shortened by 10 bases and J by 3 bases, with 15 bases between the two germline ends. Germline V gives CDR1 LNHNV, CDR2 YYDKDF (reference sequence). For the CDR3, the DNA is TGTGCCATCTCGGCAGGGGCCGACTATGGCTACACCTTC. Translation gives CAISAGADYGYTF.

In this sample, this clone turned up a few times. This chain joins TRBV5-1 and TRBJ1-4; possibly TRBD1 for D (5 bases). This CDR3 region has 13 residues. In germline, CDR1 is SGHRS, CDR2 YFSETQ. V gave up 9 bases and J gave up 0 bases, with 9 bases separating them. In DNA form, the CDR3 reads TGCGCCACCTCGACAGCAACTAATGAAAAACTGTTTTTT. Protein: CATSTATNEKLFF.

This clone showed up just a few times. This chain links TRBV5-1 with TRBJ2-1; no clear D. Germline V gives CDR1 SGHRS, CDR2 YFSETQ. V was shortened by 7 bases and J by 10 bases, with 21 bases between the two germline ends. The CDR3 has 14 residues. The CDR3 reads CASGPGEPNAEQFF. The CDR3 DNA follows: TGCGCCAGCGGACCAGGAGAGCCTAATGCGGAGCAGTTCTTC.

This clone occurred a few times. The rearrangement links TRBV11-2 to TRBJ1-4, with D hard to call. Germline CDR1 SGHAT, CDR2 FQNNGV. The CDR3 covers 17 residues. V dropped 0 bases and J dropped 2 bases, with 13 bases sitting between them. CDR3 sequence reads: CASSLDMEVGTNEKLFF. CDR3 nucleotides: TGTGCCAGCAGCTTAGATATGGAAGTGGGCACTAATGAAAAACTGTTTTTT.

The V gene is TRBV28, the J gene TRBJ2-3, with 10 bases aligning to TRBD1. With 7 bases clipped from V and 4 bases from J, the junction kept 8 bases outside the gene matches. Germline CDR1 reads MDHEN; CDR2 reads SYDVKM. The CDR3 extends over 15 amino acids. For the CDR3, the DNA is TGTGCCAGCACCACTCTCGGACAGGGGGCAGATACGCAGTATTTT. Translating it yields CASTTLGQGADTQYF. The entire variable domain, with the rest obtained from reference TRBV28 and TRBJ2-3, is as follows: DVKVTQSSRYLVKRTGEKVFLECVQDMDHENMFWYRQDPGLGLRLIYFSYDVKMKEKGDIPEGYSVSREKKERFSLILESASTNQTSMYLCASTTLGQGADTQYFGPGTRLTVL.

CDR3 amino acids: CASSESVEAPRNCSNQPQHF. CDR3 DNA: TGCGCCAGCAGTGAGTCTGTGGAGGCCCCCAGGAACTGTAGCAATCAGCCCCAGCATTTT. V usage is TRBV10-1 and J usage is TRBJ1-5, with no clear D. V shed 0 bases and J shed 0 bases, with 21 bases lying between them. Germline CDR1 is WNHNN and CDR2 is SYGVQD (reference sequence). This CDR3 has 20 amino acids.

This chain uses TRBV7-2 with TRBJ1-4; TRBD1 matches 7 bases. The CDR3 is 15 residues long. The V and J ends lost 1 base and 8 bases, in that order; junction bases with no gene match: 7. Germline V gives CDR1 SGHTA, CDR2 FQGNSA. Here the CDR3 reads CASSLVDRAREKLFF. DNA for the CDR3: TGTGCCAGCAGCTTAGTTGACAGGGCACGAGAAAAACTGTTTTTT.

The chain joins TRBV19 to TRBJ1-1; no firm D call. The CDR3 totals 14 residues. Germline V gene sequence: CDR1 LNHDA, CDR2 SQIVND (reference sequence). With 1 base removed from V and 1 base from J, the gap between germline ends came to 7 bases. The CDR3 loop reads CASSIGPSNTEAFF. CDR3 sequence (DNA): TGTGCCAGTAGTATAGGTCCTTCGAACACTGAAGCTTTCTTT.

V gene TRBV5-1 combines with J gene TRBJ2-5, with a weak D call TRBD1 (7 bases). The CDR3 extends over 15 amino acids. V was pared by 7 bases and J by 5 bases, with 21 bases between. The V gene's germline CDR1 is SGHRS and CDR2 YFSETQ. CDR3 nucleotides: TGCGCCAGCCTGTGGACTACAGGGGCTCGGGAGACCCAGTACTTC. Translating it yields CASLWTTGARETQYF. The whole variable domain, filled in from reference TRBV5-1 and TRBJ2-5, reads KAGVTQTPRYLIKTRGQQVTLSCSPISGHRSVSWYQQTPGQGLQFLFEYFSETQRNKGNFPGRFSGRQFSNSRSEMNVSTLELGDSALYLCASLWTTGARETQYFGPGTRLLVL.

The CDR3 spells CASSLGTSGPNEQFF. CDR3 nucleotide sequence: TGTGCCAGCAGCTTAGGGACTAGCGGGCCCAATGAGCAGTTCTTC. The chain uses TRBV7-9 and TRBJ2-1; 11 bases are a match to TRBD2. The CDR3 runs to 15 residues. CDR1 and CDR2 from the germline V gene are SEHNR and FQNEAQ (reference sequence). V shed 1 base, J shed 6 bases, and the junction held 2 bases outside the gene matches.

This chain links TRBV10-1 with TRBJ2-2; 10 nucleotides line up with TRBD2. The V and J ends lost 2 bases and 6 bases, in that order; junction bases with no gene match: 3. The CDR3 length is 15 residues. Germline-derived CDR1 and CDR2 are WNHNN and SYGVQD (reference sequence). The CDR3 spells CASSEGLAGAGELFF. The CDR3 DNA follows: TGCGCCAGCAGTGAGGGGCTAGCGGGAGCCGGGGAGCTGTTTTTT.

This chain links TRBV5-4 with TRBJ2-7, with D maybe TRBD1 (6 bases). The CDR3 covers 13 residues. Between the trimmed V and J ends, which lost 2 bases and 3 bases, there was a span of 9 bases. The germline V gene encodes CDR1 SGHNT and CDR2 YYREEE (reference sequence). The CDR3 loop reads CASSFPDSYEQYF. The CDR3 DNA reads TGTGCCAGCAGCTTCCCGGACAGCTACGAGCAGTACTTC.

Many counts were recorded for this clone. This chain joins TRBV12-5 and TRBJ2-3; possibly TRBD1 or TRBD2 for D (5 bases each). V shed 3 bases and J shed 8 bases, with 15 bases lying between them. The CDR3 is 14 residues long. CDR1 and CDR2 (germline): LGHNT, FRNRAP. The CDR3 loop reads CASGFGGEGGTQYF. In DNA, the CDR3 is TGTGCTAGTGGTTTTGGGGGAGAAGGCGGTACGCAGTATTTT. Full variable domain (remainder filled in from reference TRBV12-5 and TRBJ2-3): DARVTQTPRHKVTEMGQEVTMRCQPILGHNTVFWYRQTMMQGLELLAYFRNRAPLDDSGMPKDRFSAEMPDATLATLKIQPSEPRDSAVYFCASGFGGEGGTQYFGPGTRLTVL.

This clone has ten or more counts. The rearrangement joins TRBV19 to TRBJ1-5; D may be TRBD1 (5 bases). There are 18 residues in the CDR3. The germline V gene has CDR1 LNHDA and CDR2 SQIVND (reference sequence). V lost 4 bases, J lost 0 bases, and 19 bases lay in between. The CDR3 here is CASSRGGSGAYSNQPQHF. The CDR3, as DNA: TGTGCCAGTAGTAGGGGGGGTAGCGGGGCTTATAGCAATCAGCCCCAGCATTTT. Together with reference TRBV19 and TRBJ1-5, the CDR3 gives the full variable domain: DGGITQSPKYLFRKEGQNVTLSCEQNLNHDAMYWYRQDPGQGLRLIYYSQIVNDFQKGDIAEGYSVSREKKESFPLTVTSAQKNPTAFYLCASSRGGSGAYSNQPQHFGDGTRLSIL.

This chain connects TRBV27 to TRBJ1-2, with 7 bases matching TRBD1. Germline values: CDR1 MNHEY, CDR2 SMNVEV (reference sequence). With V trimmed by 6 bases and J by 2 bases, 9 bases remained unmatched. The CDR3 length is 15 residues. CDR3 sequence: CASRAGGEGNYGYTF. The CDR3 nucleotides read TGTGCCAGCAGGGCAGGGGGGGAAGGGAACTATGGCTACACCTTC.

The rearrangement joins TRBV5-1 to TRBJ2-5; 8 bases are shared with TRBD2. CDR1 and CDR2 (germline): SGHRS, YFSETQ. With 2 bases clipped from V and 2 bases from J, the junction kept 8 bases outside the gene matches. The CDR3 contains 16 residues. The DNA for the CDR3 is TGCGCCAGCAGCTTACTGACTAGCGCCACACAAGAGACCCAGTACTTC. Residues: CASSLLTSATQETQYF.